This TCR beta chain was found in a study of neoadjuvant anti-PD-1 for oral cavity cancer. Background on the study: Patients without progression got a fourth dose around day 43.

This table comes from immunoSEQ multiplex PCR, and its TCRdb copy is limited to in-frame clones, with some not included. The table shows some 15,000 clones, with about 70% occurring only once. The germline V and J ends were trimmed by 0 bases and 8 bases, with 13 bases remaining between them. Germline V gene lookup returns CDR1 MGHRA and CDR2 YSYEKL. The CDR3 loop spans 14 amino acids. The clonotype comes from a person aged 35 to 85 with oral cavity squamous cell carcinoma. The V call is TRBV4-1, the J call TRBJ1-1; D not resolved. The input for sequencing was PBMCs, taken before nivolumab (anti-PD-1) treatment. This CDR3 reads CASSQDRRVLEAFF. The CDR3 DNA reads as TGCGCCAGCAGCCAAGATCGGCGGGTTTTAGAAGCTTTCTTT.